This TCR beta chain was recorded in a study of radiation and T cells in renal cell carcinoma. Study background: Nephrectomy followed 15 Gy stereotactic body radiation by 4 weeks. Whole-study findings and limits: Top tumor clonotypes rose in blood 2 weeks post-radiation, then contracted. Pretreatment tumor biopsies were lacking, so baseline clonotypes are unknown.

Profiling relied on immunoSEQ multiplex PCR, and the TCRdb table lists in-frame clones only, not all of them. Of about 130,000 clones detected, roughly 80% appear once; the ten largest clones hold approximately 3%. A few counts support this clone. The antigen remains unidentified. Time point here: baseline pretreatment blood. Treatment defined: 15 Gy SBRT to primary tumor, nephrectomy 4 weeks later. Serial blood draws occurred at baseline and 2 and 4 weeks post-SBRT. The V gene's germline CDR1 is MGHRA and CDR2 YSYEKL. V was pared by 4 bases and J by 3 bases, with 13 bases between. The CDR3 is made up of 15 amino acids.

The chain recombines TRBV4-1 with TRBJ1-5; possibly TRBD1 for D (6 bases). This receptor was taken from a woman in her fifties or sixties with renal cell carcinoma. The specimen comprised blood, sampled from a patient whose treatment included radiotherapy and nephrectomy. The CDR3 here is CASSLTGQINQPQHF. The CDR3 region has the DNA TGCGCCAGCAGCCTTACAGGACAGATCAATCAGCCCCAGCATTTT.